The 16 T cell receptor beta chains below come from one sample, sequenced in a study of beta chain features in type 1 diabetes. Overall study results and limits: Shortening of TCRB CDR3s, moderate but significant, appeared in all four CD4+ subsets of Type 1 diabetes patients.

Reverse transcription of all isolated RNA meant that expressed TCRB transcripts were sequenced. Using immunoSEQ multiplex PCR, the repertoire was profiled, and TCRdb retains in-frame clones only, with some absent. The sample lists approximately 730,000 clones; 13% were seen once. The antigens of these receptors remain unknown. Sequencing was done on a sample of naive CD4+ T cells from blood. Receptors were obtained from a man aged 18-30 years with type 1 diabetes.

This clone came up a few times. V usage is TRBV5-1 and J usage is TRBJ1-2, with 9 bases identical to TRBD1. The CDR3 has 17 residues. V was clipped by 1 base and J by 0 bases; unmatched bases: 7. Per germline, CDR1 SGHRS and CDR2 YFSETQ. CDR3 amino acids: CASSLRTGDLSNYGYTF. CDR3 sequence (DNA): TGCGCCAGCAGCTTGAGGACAGGGGACCTCTCTAACTATGGCTACACCTTC.

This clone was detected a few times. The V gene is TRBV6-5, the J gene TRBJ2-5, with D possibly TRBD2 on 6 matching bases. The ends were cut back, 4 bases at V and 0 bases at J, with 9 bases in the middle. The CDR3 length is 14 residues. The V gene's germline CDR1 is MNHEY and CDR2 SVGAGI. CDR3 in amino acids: CASSSRGNQETQYF. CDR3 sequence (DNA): TGTGCCAGCAGTTCGCGGGGAAACCAAGAGACCCAGTACTTC.

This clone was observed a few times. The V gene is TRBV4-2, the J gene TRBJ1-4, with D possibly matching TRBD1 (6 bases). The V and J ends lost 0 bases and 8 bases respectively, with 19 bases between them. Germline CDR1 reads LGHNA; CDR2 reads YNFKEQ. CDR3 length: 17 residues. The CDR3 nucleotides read TGTGCCAGCAGCCAAGATTTCGCCAGACAGGCAGTAGAAAAACTGTTTTTT. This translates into CASSQDFARQAVEKLFF.

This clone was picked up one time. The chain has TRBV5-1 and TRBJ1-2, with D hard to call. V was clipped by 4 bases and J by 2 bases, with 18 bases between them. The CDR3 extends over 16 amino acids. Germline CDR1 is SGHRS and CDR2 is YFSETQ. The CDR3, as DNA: TGCGCCAGCAGCCCCGAGGGCCCAGGAGGGAACTATGGCTACACCTTC. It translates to CASSPEGPGGNYGYTF. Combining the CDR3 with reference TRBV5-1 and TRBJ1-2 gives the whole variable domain KAGVTQTPRYLIKTRGQQVTLSCSPISGHRSVSWYQQTPGQGLQFLFEYFSETQRNKGNFPGRFSGRQFSNSRSEMNVSTLELGDSALYLCASSPEGPGGNYGYTFGSGTRLTVV.

DNA of the CDR3: TGTGCCTGGATAGTGTCCAACCCCTCTGGGGCCAACGTCCTGACTTTC. It specifies CAWIVSNPSGANVLTF. This chain connects TRBV30 to TRBJ2-6; no firm D call. The V gene lost 4 bases and the J gene lost 0 bases, with 13 bases spanning the gap. The CDR3 is 16 amino acids. Germline lookup yields CDR1 GTSNPN and CDR2 SVGIG (reference sequence).

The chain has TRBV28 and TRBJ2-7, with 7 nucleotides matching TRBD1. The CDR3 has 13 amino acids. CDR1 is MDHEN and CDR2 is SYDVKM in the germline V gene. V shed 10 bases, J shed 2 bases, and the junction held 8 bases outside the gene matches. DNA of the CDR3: TGTGCCACTAGACCGGGACAGACCTACGAGCAGTACTTC. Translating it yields CATRPGQTYEQYF.

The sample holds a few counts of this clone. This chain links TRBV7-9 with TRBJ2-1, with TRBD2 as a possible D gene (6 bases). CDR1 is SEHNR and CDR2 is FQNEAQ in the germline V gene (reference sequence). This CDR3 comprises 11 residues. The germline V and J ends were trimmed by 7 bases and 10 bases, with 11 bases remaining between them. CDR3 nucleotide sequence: TGTGCCAGCACGGGGGTTGACGAGCAGTTCTTC. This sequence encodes CASTGVDEQFF.

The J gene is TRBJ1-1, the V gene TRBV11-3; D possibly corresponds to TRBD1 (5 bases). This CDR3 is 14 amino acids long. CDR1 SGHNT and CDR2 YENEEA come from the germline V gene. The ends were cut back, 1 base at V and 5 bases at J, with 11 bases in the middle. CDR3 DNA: TGTGCCAGCAGCTTAGCTGGGGGTGATACTGAAGCTTTCTTT. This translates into CASSLAGGDTEAFF.

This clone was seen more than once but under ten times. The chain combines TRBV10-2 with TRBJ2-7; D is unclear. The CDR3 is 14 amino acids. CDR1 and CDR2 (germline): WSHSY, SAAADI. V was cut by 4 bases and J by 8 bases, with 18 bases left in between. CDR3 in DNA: TGCGCCAGCAGTGTTGACCTACCTTCGAGGAAGCAGTACTTC. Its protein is CASSVDLPSRKQYF.

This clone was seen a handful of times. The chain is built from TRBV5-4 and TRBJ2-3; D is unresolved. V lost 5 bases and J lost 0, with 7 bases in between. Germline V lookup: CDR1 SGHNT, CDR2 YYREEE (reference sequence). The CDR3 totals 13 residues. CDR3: CASRSPSTDTQYF. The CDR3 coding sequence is TGTGCCAGCAGATCCCCTAGCACAGATACGCAGTATTTT.

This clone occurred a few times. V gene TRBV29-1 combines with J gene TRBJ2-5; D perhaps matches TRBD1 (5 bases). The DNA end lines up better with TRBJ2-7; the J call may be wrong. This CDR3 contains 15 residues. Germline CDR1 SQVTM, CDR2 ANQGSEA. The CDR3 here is CSVVGHSRSSYEQYF. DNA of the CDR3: TGCAGCGTTGTTGGACACTCAAGGAGCTCCTACGAGCAGTACTTC.

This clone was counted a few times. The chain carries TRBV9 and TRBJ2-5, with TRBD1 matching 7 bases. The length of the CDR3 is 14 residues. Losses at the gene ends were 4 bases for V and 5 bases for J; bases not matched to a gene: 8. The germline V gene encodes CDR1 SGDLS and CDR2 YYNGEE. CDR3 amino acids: CASSPWTGLETQYF. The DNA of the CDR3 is TGTGCCAGCAGCCCATGGACAGGCCTGGAGACCCAGTACTTC.

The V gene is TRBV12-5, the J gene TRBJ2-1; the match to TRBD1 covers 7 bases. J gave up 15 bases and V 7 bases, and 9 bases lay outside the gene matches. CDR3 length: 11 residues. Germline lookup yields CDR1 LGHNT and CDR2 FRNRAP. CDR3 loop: CASASQRGPFF. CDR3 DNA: TGTGCTAGTGCCTCCCAGAGGGGGCCGTTCTTC.

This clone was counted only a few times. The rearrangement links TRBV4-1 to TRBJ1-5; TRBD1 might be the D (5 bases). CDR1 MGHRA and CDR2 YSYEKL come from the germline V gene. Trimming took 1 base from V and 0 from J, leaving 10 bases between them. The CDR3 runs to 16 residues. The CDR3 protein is CASSQVDTYSNQPQHF. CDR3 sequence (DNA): TGCGCCAGCAGCCAAGTGGACACGTATAGCAATCAGCCCCAGCATTTT.

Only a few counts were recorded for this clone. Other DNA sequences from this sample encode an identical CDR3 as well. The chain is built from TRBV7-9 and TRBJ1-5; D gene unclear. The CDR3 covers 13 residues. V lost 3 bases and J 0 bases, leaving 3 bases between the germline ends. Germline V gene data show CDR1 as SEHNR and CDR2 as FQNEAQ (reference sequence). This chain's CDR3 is CASSFSSNQPQHF. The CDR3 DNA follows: TGTGCCAGCAGCTTTAGTAGCAATCAGCCCCAGCATTTT.

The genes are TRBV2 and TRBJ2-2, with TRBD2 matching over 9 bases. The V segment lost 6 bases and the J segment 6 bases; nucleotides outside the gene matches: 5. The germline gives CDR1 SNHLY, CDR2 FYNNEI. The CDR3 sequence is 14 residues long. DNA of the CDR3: TGTGCCAGCAGGACTTCTAGCGGGGCCGGGGAGCTGTTTTTT. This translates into CASRTSSGAGELFF. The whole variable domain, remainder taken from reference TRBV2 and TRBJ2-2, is EPEVTQTPSHQVTQMGQEVILRCVPISNHLYFYWYRQILGQKVEFLVSFYNNEISEKSEIFDDQFSVERPDGSNFTLKIRSTKLEDSAMYFCASRTSSGAGELFFGEGSRLTVL.